These 22 T cell receptor beta chains share one sample of origin, sequenced in a study of T cell repertoires in cytomegalovirus infection. TCRdb passed the reads through MiXCR, listing each CDR3 protein once. The table includes some 220,000 distinct CDR3 sequences, approximately 13% detected once. The sequencing input was PBMCs. The receptors were sampled from a human donor in good health (CMV status not recorded). Some clones in this sample may be carry-over from other donors' samples.

With respect to this clonotype: One end of the junction varies from germline; a read error may be responsible. The chain has TRBV29-1 and TRBJ2-1; 7 bases line up with TRBD1. Germline CDR1 is SQVTM and CDR2 is ANQGSEA. This CDR3 has 13 amino acids. In nucleotides, the CDR3 is TGCAGCGTTTCCCAGACAGGGACCCATGAACAGTTCTTC. This sequence encodes CSVSQTGTHEQFF.

This clonotype was counted many times. The CDR3 region has the DNA TGTGCCAGCAGTTCCAATCAGTACGGGCGGGAGAGCGCGGCCGGGGAGCTGTTTTTT. Translating gives CASSSNQYGRESAAGELFF. The gene calls are TRBV6-2 or TRBV6-3 and TRBJ2-2; 7 bases are a match to TRBD2. The CDR3 is made up of 19 amino acids. Trimming removed 4 bases from V and 6 bases from J; junction bases left unmatched: 20. The germline gives CDR1 MNHEY, CDR2 SVGEGT.

This clonotype has a count of ten or more. The chain is built from TRBV6-1 and TRBJ2-7; D might be TRBD2 (5 bases). CDR1 and CDR2 (germline): MNHNS, SASEGT. Trimming stripped 5 bases from V and 6 bases from J, with 23 bases between. The CDR3 has 16 residues. The CDR3 nucleotides are TGTGCCAGCAGTTTCCCTAGTCCTTTGGGGAGCGGCGAGCAGTACTTC. Residues: CASSFPSPLGSGEQYF.

This clonotype was seen a handful of times. The chain recombines TRBV6-4 with TRBJ2-1; the D gene is possibly TRBD2 (6 bases). The CDR3 totals 15 residues. V shed 3 bases and J shed 0 bases, with 9 bases lying between them. Germline-derived CDR1 and CDR2 are MRHNA and SNTAGT. CDR3 in amino acids: CASSDLASSYNEQFF. The CDR3 DNA sequence: TGTGCCAGCAGTGATCTAGCGTCCTCCTACAATGAGCAGTTCTTC.

In its sample, this clonotype was seen a few times. The chain couples TRBV18 to TRBJ2-5; the D is unclear. CDR3 length: 15 residues. Trimming stripped 6 bases from V and 1 base from J, with 15 bases between. The germline V gene encodes CDR1 KGHSH and CDR2 LQKENI. The CDR3 protein is CASSPNGASQETQYF. The CDR3 DNA sequence: TGTGCCAGCTCCCCTAACGGAGCCAGCCAAGAGACCCAGTACTTC.

This clonotype was picked up many times. This sequence joins TRBV7-6 and TRBJ2-4, with 8 bases identical to TRBD2. There are 14 residues in the CDR3. Germline V gene sequence: CDR1 SGHVS, CDR2 FNYEAQ. V gave up 1 base and J gave up 9 bases; unmatched junction bases: 5. CDR3 sequence: CASSLEAGDRIQYF. The CDR3 bases are TGTGCCAGCAGCTTAGAAGCGGGAGATCGCATTCAGTACTTC.

This clonotype occurred many times. J is TRBJ2-3 and V is TRBV19; D remains unclear. The CDR3 totals 11 residues. Trimming cost V 6 bases and J 5 bases, with 6 bases left between them. Looked up from germline, CDR1 is LNHDA and CDR2 is SQIVND (reference sequence). This chain's CDR3 is CASRGEDTQYF. CDR3 DNA sequence: TGTGCCAGTAGGGGCGAAGATACGCAGTATTTT.

J is TRBJ1-2 and V is TRBV20-1, with D hard to call. The CDR3 runs to 15 residues. The V gene's germline CDR1 is DFQATT and CDR2 SNEGSKA (reference sequence). The V and J ends lost 0 bases and 8 bases respectively, with 19 bases between them. The CDR3 DNA sequence: TGCAGTGCTAGAGATAAGGAGGTGGCGGTAGGCGGCTACACCTTC. Translating it yields CSARDKEVAVGGYTF.

This rearrangement joins TRBV20-1 to TRBJ1-6; perhaps TRBD1 as D (5 bases). The CDR3 consists of 20 residues. The V end was cut by 0 bases, the J end by 6 bases, with 27 bases between. Germline CDR1 DFQATT, CDR2 SNEGSKA (reference sequence). The DNA for the CDR3 is TGCAGTGCTAGAGAGCCCAGCAGGTCCGGGGGGTTCGGCGGTAATTCACCCCTCCACTTT. Amino acids: CSAREPSRSGGFGGNSPLHF.

This clonotype was detected a few times. The V gene is TRBV12-3 or TRBV12-4, the J gene TRBJ1-1, with 8 positions matching TRBD1. Trimming took 5 bases from V and 2 from J; bases not matched to a gene: 4. The CDR3 length is 14 residues. CDR3 loop: CASSMGQANTEAFF. In DNA, the CDR3 is TGTGCCAGCAGTATGGGACAGGCCAACACTGAAGCTTTCTTT.

Ten or more counts support this clonotype. The genes are TRBV7-2 and TRBJ1-2; D is perhaps TRBD1 (5 bases). Trimming took off 5 bases at V and 1 base at J, with 14 bases between the two ends. Germline V gene sequence: CDR1 SGHTA, CDR2 FQGNSA. This CDR3 is 15 amino acids long. The CDR3 DNA reads TGTGCCAGCAGCCCCGACGCAGGGAGTAACTATGGCTACACCTTC. Its translation: CASSPDAGSNYGYTF.

This clonotype came up many times. This chain joins TRBV12-3 or TRBV12-4 and TRBJ2-1; the match to TRBD2 covers 9 bases. The junction had 6 bases not matched to a gene; V was cut back by 6 bases and J by 6 bases. This CDR3 has 14 residues. CDR3 loop: CASRPGTSPNEQFF. The DNA of the CDR3 is TGTGCCAGCAGACCGGGGACTAGCCCCAATGAGCAGTTCTTC.

This clonotype was seen ten or more times. The V and J genes are TRBV7-2 and TRBJ2-3, with D perhaps given as TRBD1 or TRBD2 (5 bases each). Trimming shortened V by 5 bases and J by 8 bases, and 14 bases separated the two germline ends. Germline V lookup: CDR1 SGHTA, CDR2 FQGNSA. The CDR3 spans 13 residues. The CDR3 region has the DNA TGTGCCAGCAGCACCCAGGGAGAGGGTACGCAGTATTTT. Amino acids: CASSTQGEGTQYF. The whole variable domain, remainder taken from reference TRBV7-2 and TRBJ2-3, is GAGVSQSPSNKVTEKGKDVELRCDPISGHTALYWYRQSLGQGLEFLIYFQGNSAPDKSGLPSDRFSAERTGGSVSTLTIQRTQQEDSAVYLCASSTQGEGTQYFGPGTRLTVL.

In this sample, this clonotype turned up a few times. The chain carries TRBV6-2 or TRBV6-3 and TRBJ1-1, with 8 bases aligning to TRBD1. The V gene's germline CDR1 is MNHEY and CDR2 SVGEGT. The CDR3 is 13 residues long. V lost 7 bases to trimming and J lost 2 bases; unmatched junction nucleotides: 3. The CDR3 coding sequence is TGTGCCAGCACGACAGGGGCTAACACTGAAGCTTTCTTT. This encodes CASTTGANTEAFF.

This chain joins TRBV20-1 and TRBJ2-7; 7 positions agree with TRBD1. Per germline, CDR1 DFQATT and CDR2 SNEGSKA (reference sequence). The J segment lost 2 bases and the V segment lost 5 bases, leaving 6 bases of the junction unmatched. This CDR3 contains 13 residues. CDR3 nucleotide sequence: TGCAGTGCTGAGGACAGGAAACCCTACGAGCAGTACTTC. This translates into CSAEDRKPYEQYF.

The chain combines TRBV20-1 with TRBJ1-3; D may be TRBD1 (6 bases). This CDR3 is 14 amino acids long. CDR1 and CDR2 from the germline V gene are DFQATT and SNEGSKA (reference sequence). The V and J ends lost 1 base and 1 base respectively, with 8 bases between them. The CDR3 nucleotides read TGCAGTGCTAGAGGCAGGGGTTCTGGAAACACCATATATTTT. Translation gives CSARGRGSGNTIYF.

This clonotype was seen many times. V is TRBV7-2 and J is TRBJ1-2, with TRBD1 matching 7 bases. The CDR3 length is 15 residues. The junction had 8 bases not matched to a gene; V was cut back by 0 bases and J by 7 bases. Germline V lookup: CDR1 SGHTA, CDR2 FQGNSA. The CDR3 region is CASSLALAGGAGYTF. CDR3 nucleotide sequence: TGTGCCAGCAGCTTAGCGCTGGCAGGGGGAGCTGGCTACACCTTC.

The CDR3 loop is CASSSFVGEQFF. The CDR3 DNA sequence: TGTGCCAGCAGCAGCTTCGTGGGTGAGCAGTTCTTC. The chain employs TRBV27 and TRBJ2-1; the D is unclear. The V end was cut by 6 bases, the J end by 9 bases, with 12 bases between. Germline assignment: CDR1 MNHEY and CDR2 SMNVEV (reference sequence). The CDR3 length is 12 residues.

The J gene is TRBJ1-1, the V gene TRBV20-1; the D gene is possibly TRBD1 (6 bases). Germline CDR1 DFQATT, CDR2 SNEGSKA (reference sequence). Deletions cut 6 bases from V and 4 bases from J, with 15 bases between. This CDR3 has 13 residues. CDR3 coding DNA: TGCAGTGCCTCCCCCTGGGGGGCCACTGAAGCTTTCTTT. Amino acids: CSASPWGATEAFF.

This clonotype has a count of ten or more. The rearrangement uses TRBV27 and TRBJ2-7; D possibly corresponds to TRBD1 (6 bases). The CDR3 has 14 amino acids. CDR1 is MNHEY and CDR2 is SMNVEV in the germline V gene (reference sequence). V lost 2 bases to trimming and J lost 3 bases, with 11 bases between them. CDR3 sequence reads: CASSLVQGVYEQYF. The CDR3 DNA sequence: TGTGCCAGCAGTTTAGTACAGGGAGTCTACGAGCAGTACTTC.

V usage is TRBV5-1 and J usage is TRBJ2-7, with TRBD1 matching 10 bases. The CDR3 totals 15 residues. After removal of 4 bases from V and 5 bases from J, the junction contained 9 bases not matched to a gene. Per the germline V gene, CDR1 is SGHRS and CDR2 is YFSETQ. Written as DNA, the CDR3 is TGCGCCAGCAGCCCCCGGGACAGGGGTTGGGACGAGCAGTACTTC. It codes for CASSPRDRGWDEQYF.

This clonotype was seen ten or more times. The chain has TRBV19 and TRBJ1-5; D possibly corresponds to TRBD1 (6 bases). Trimming removed 7 bases at V and 1 base at J, with 20 bases between. This CDR3 has 17 amino acids. Germline CDR1 and CDR2: LNHDA and SQIVND (reference sequence). CDR3 protein: CASNRKGGGGSNQPQHF. CDR3 coding DNA: TGTGCCAGTAACCGGAAAGGGGGAGGAGGGAGCAATCAGCCCCAGCATTTT.